The rows below give T cell receptor beta chains drawn from one sample of a study of blood T cell repertoires in COVID-19. Repertoires were generated with immunoSEQ multiplex PCR, while TCRdb's copy carries only in-frame clones and drops some. This table holds more than 150,000 clones, around 80% found once. Sequenced: peripheral blood. These receptors were obtained from a human donor in a cohort sampled during active COVID-19. The CDR3 runs from the conserved cysteine through the conserved F or W. The order of the fields is D gene, clone size, J gene, V gene, CDR3 length, CDR3 DNA, CDR3 protein. A D gene is named only where the DNA matches it firmly. Some rows have no size entry. The others give once, few or many, or a class for an expanded clone.

>TRBD1|-|TRBJ2-1|TRBV5-1|15
TGCGCCAGCAGCTTGGACCAGGGGGCATACAATGAGCAGTTCTTC
CASSLDQGAYNEQFF
>-|-|TRBJ1-3|TRBV9|15
TGTGCCAGCAGCGTAGAAGGCAGGGGTGGAAACACCATATATTTT
CASSVEGRGGNTIYF
>-|-|TRBJ1-6|TRBV7-3|14
TGTGCCAGCAGCTTCGGCAGGGTGGATTCACCCCTCCACTTT
CASSFGRVDSPLHF
>TRBD2|-|TRBJ2-3|TRBV11-2|14
TGTGCCAGCAGCTTAGCGGGGGGATCAGATACGCAGTATTTT
CASSLAGGSDTQYF
>-|-|TRBJ1-5|TRBV4-2|16
TGTGCCAGCAGCCAAGCCTGGGCAGATTCCGATCAGCCCCAGCATTTT
CASSQAWADSDQPQHF
>-|-|TRBJ2-7|TRBV16|14
TGTGCCAGCAGCCCGCTCGGGGACTCATACGAGCAGTACTTC
CASSPLGDSYEQYF
>TRBD1|-|TRBJ1-3|TRBV5-6|16
TGTGCCAGCAGCAACCGGGACAGGGGGGCTGGAAACACCATATATTTT
CASSNRDRGAGNTIYF
>-|once|TRBJ2-3|TRBV21-1|15
TGTGCCAGCAGCAAAGCGGGGGGGGACACAGATACGCAGTATTTT
CASSKAGGDTDTQYF
>-|-|TRBJ2-5|TRBV3-1/TRBV3-2|15
TGTGCCAGCAGCCAAGAGTTGACAGGCCAAGAGACCCAGTACTTC
CASSQELTGQETQYF
>-|-|TRBJ1-1|TRBV5-1|14
TGCGCCAGCAGCTTGGCGGGACAGAACACTGAAGCTTTCTTT
CASSLAGQNTEAFF
>-|-|TRBJ2-1|TRBV12-3/TRBV12-4|12
TGTGCCAGCAGTTCGGCGGGTAATGAGCAGTTCTTC
CASSSAGNEQFF
>TRBD1|-|TRBJ1-1|TRBV5-6|15
TGTGCCAGCAGCCTATTGGACAGGGTGGTCACTGAAGCTTTCTTT
CASSLLDRVVTEAFF
>TRBD2|-|TRBJ2-5|TRBV9|15
TGTGCCAGCAGCGTAGGCCAGGACCCCGGGAGGGCCCAGTACTTC
CASSVGQDPGRAQYF
>TRBD2|-|TRBJ2-1|TRBV5-8|19
TGTGCCAGCACCACCGAGGGACTAGCGGGCCGGAGCTCCTACAATGAGCAGTTCTTC
CASTTEGLAGRSSYNEQFF
>TRBD2|-|TRBJ2-3|TRBV4-1|15
TGCGCCAGCAGCTGGATGGCGGGGGACCCAGATACGCAGTATTTT
CASSWMAGDPDTQYF
>-|-|TRBJ2-7|TRBV5-1|14
TGCGCCAGCAGCCCAGGACAGCCTTCCTACGAGCAGTACTTC
CASSPGQPSYEQYF
>TRBD1|-|TRBJ1-5|TRBV27|15
TGTGCCAGCAGTCCCGGACAGGGAGGGACTCAGCCCCAGCATTTT
CASSPGQGGTQPQHF
>-|-|TRBJ1-3|TRBV7-3|14
TGTGCCAGCAGCCCTACAGGGACTGGAAACACCATATATTTT
CASSPTGTGNTIYF
>-|few|TRBJ1-2|TRBV3-1/TRBV3-2|15
TGTGCCAGCAGCCGAGACTTGGGGAGCGTCGGGGGCTACACCTTC
CASSRDLGSVGGYTF
>-|-|TRBJ1-4|TRBV28|15
TGTGCCAGCCACCACCCCGACAGATCCAGGGAAAAACTGTTTTTT
CASHHPDRSREKLFF
>-|-|TRBJ1-3|TRBV30|17
TGTGCCTGGAGTCCCGGGACATACGCTACCAATGGAAACACCATATATTTT
CAWSPGTYATNGNTIYF
>TRBD2|-|TRBJ2-1|TRBV11-3|14
TGTGCCAGCAGCCTTAGCGGGGGTTACAATGAGCAGTTCTTC
CASSLSGGYNEQFF
>-|-|TRBJ2-7|TRBV11-2|13
TGTGCCAGCAGCCGATACGGGGCCTACGAGCAGTACTTC
CASSRYGAYEQYF
>TRBD1|-|TRBJ2-7|TRBV5-6|12
TGTGCCAGCAGCCGGGACAGCTACGAGCAGTACTTC
CASSRDSYEQYF
>-|-|TRBJ2-2|TRBV2|15
TGTGCCAGCAAGCGATCTTCAGGGGTTCACGGGGAGCTGTTTTTT
CASKRSSGVHGELFF
>-|-|TRBJ2-3|TRBV11-2|17
TGTGCCAGCAGCTTAGATCGCGGCAGGGGTAGCACAGATACGCAGTATTTT
CASSLDRGRGSTDTQYF
>-|few|TRBJ1-4|TRBV30|16
TGTGCCTGGAGCCCAGATGGTCAGGGGCTAAGTGAAAAACTGTTTTTT
CAWSPDGQGLSEKLFF
>TRBD1|-|TRBJ2-5|TRBV19|13
TGTGCCAGTAGTATAAGGCACAGGGGGGACCAGTACTTC
CASSIRHRGDQYF
>TRBD1|-|TRBJ1-2|TRBV29-1|13
TGCAGCGTGGATACGACAGGGATAGATGGCTACACCTTC
CSVDTTGIDGYTF
>-|-|TRBJ1-2|TRBV3-1/TRBV3-2|15
TGTGCCAGCAGCCAAAACAGGGTATTTTCGGATGGCTACACCTTC
CASSQNRVFSDGYTF
>-|once|TRBJ1-2|TRBV28|13
TGTGCCAGCAGTCCAGGCTCCTTCTATGGCTACACCTTC
CASSPGSFYGYTF
>-|-|TRBJ1-1|TRBV7-2|15
TGTGCCAGCAGCTTAGTTTCCAGGGTGAACACTGAAGCTTTCTTT
CASSLVSRVNTEAFF
>-|once|TRBJ2-2|TRBV5-1|16
TGCGCCAGCAGCTTGGGGCCAGGGGCGAACACCGGGGAGCTGTTTTTT
CASSLGPGANTGELFF
>-|few|TRBJ1-6|TRBV5-1|14
TGCGCCAGCAGCTTGGCGGAGGAGGATTCACCCCTCCACTTT
CASSLAEEDSPLHF
>TRBD1|-|TRBJ1-2|TRBV3-1/TRBV3-2|18
TGTGCCAGCAGCCTAAACGAAGGCGACAGGGCGGAGTGGTATGGCTACACCTTC
CASSLNEGDRAEWYGYTF
>-|-|TRBJ2-1|TRBV9|16
TGTGCCAGCAGCTCCTCCGGGTCCTCGGCGAATAACGAGCAGTTCTTC
CASSSSGSSANNEQFF
>-|once|TRBJ1-2|TRBV15|16
TGTGCCACCAGCAGAGATTTATTATGGGGGGACTATGGCTACACCTTC
CATSRDLLWGDYGYTF
>-|-|TRBJ1-1|TRBV4-1|14
TGCGCCAGCAGAAACAGGGTCACCGACACTGAAGCTTTCTTT
CASRNRVTDTEAFF
>TRBD2|-|TRBJ2-5|TRBV5-1|14
TGCGCCAGCAGCTCGCCGGGGACTAGGGAGACCCAGTACTTC
CASSSPGTRETQYF
>-|few|TRBJ2-1|TRBV3-1/TRBV3-2|13
TGTGCCAGCAGCCAAGAATTAGCCAATGAGCAGTTCTTC
CASSQELANEQFF
>-|-|TRBJ2-7|TRBV18|15
TGTGCCAGCTCACCTGGTTCTGGCAGGAGCGGCGAGCAGTACTTC
CASSPGSGRSGEQYF